The sequence of this T cell receptor (beta chain) was determined in a study of blood T cells in healthy people across ages. Through a sample-barcoded 5' primer and a J-beta primer mix, a second PCR was run for roughly 6 to 12 cycles. TCRdb used MiXCR to reprocess the 5' RACE reads, holding one entry per CDR3 protein. The sample yields 600,000 to 1,000,000 distinct CDR3 sequences, 20% to 25% seen once. This clonotype was seen a handful of times. The germline V and J ends were trimmed by 3 bases and 7 bases, with 15 bases remaining between them. Germline V lookup: CDR1 SEHNR, CDR2 FQNEAQ (reference sequence). This CDR3 region has 15 residues. The same sample was also studied in work on T cells of mothers and their children. That source adds: Mothers yielded over 8.5 million CDR3 reads, children about 3 million each.

Sequences were obtained from blood. This receptor was identified in a boy aged 5-17 years in good health. The V gene is TRBV7-9, the J gene TRBJ1-4; D gene unclear. CDR3 nucleotide sequence: TGTGCCAGCAGCTTGGAGGCGGGTGTAGGTGAAAAACTGTTTTTT. This encodes CASSLEAGVGEKLFF.